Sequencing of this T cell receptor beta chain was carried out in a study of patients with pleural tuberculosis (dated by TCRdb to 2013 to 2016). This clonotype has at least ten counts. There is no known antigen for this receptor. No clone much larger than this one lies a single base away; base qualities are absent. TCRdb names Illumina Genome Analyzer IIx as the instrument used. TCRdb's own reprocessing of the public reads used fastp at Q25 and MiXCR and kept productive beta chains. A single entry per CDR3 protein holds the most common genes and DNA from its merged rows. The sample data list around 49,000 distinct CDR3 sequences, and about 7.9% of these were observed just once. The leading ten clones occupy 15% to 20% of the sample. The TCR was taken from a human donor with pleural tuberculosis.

DNA sequence: TGTGCCAGCAGCCAAAGATTGTGGGATACGCAGTATTTT. This codes for CASSQRLWDTQYF. This sequence uses TRBV11-2 and TRBJ2-3; the D segment cannot be called with confidence. From a lookup of the germline V gene, CDR1 and CDR2 are SGHAT and FQNNGV. The cysteine opens and the phenylalanine closes a CDR3 of 13 amino acids. The only DNA kept is the CDR3, 39 bases in frame from the first base. A distance of 12 bases separates the germline ends of V and J, which lose 5 bases and 6 bases respectively. Extended through the reference TRBV11-2 and TRBJ2-3 proteins, this CDR3 yields the full variable domain: EAGVAQSPRYKIIEKRQSVAFWCNPISGHATLYWYQQILGQGPKLLIQFQNNGVVDDSQLPKDRFSAERLKGVDSTLKIQPAKLEDSAVYLCASSQRLWDTQYFGPGTRLTVL.